The source of this T cell receptor beta chain is a study of blood T cell repertoires in COVID-19. Some clones are missing from TCRdb's copy, which holds only in-frame ones; the method was immunoSEQ multiplex PCR. The data contain around 400,000 clones, approximately 91% of them singletons. The sequence was obtained from a woman aged 18 to 35 who had been exposed to COVID-19. Sequencing was done on a sample of PBMCs or T cells enriched from blood (not recorded which).

The CDR3 DNA is TGTGCCAGCAGTGCGGAGGGAACGAACACTGAAGCTTTCTTT. Its protein is CASSAEGTNTEAFF. The chain uses TRBV6-4 and TRBJ1-1; D remains ambiguous. This CDR3 has 14 residues. CDR1 MRHNA and CDR2 SNTAGT come from the germline V gene. Trimming pared 4 bases from V and 1 base from J, leaving 10 bases between.